The clone carrying this TCR beta chain turned up a few times. The sample originates from a study of T cells in Graves' hyperthyroidism and ophthalmopathy. RNA transcripts provided the source from which TCR beta CDR3 regions were amplified. The HTBI primer set was used in a first-round RT-PCR of the TCR CDR3. TCRdb ran MiXCR on the multiplex PCR reads and lists one entry per CDR3 protein. The sample contains about 400,000 distinct CDR3 sequences, 15% to 17% of which appear only once. The PBMCs were taken from roughly 10 ml of fresh peripheral blood. V was clipped by 8 bases and J by 4 bases, with 18 bases between them. There are 15 residues in the CDR3. Germline CDR1 MNHEY, CDR2 SMNVEV (reference sequence).

Sequenced material: blood. This receptor was taken from a young woman with Graves' hyperthyroidism. This sequence joins TRBV27 and TRBJ1-3; no definite D call. CDR3 in DNA: TGTGCCAGCCCAAACGGCTCCTTGGGGGGAAACACCATATATTTT. Translating it yields CASPNGSLGGNTIYF.